These 10 T cell receptor beta chains were sequenced from one sample in a study of cytomegalovirus exposure and HLA in healthy donors. PCR was performed using 60 Vbeta and 13 Jbeta primers. Some clones are missing from TCRdb's copy, which holds only in-frame ones; the method was immunoSEQ multiplex PCR. The table has over 95,000 clones, over 65% seen once; the top ten hold 4% to 5%. The material sequenced was PBMCs. The receptors shown here come from a woman in her 40s in good health and CMV-seropositive.

The chain couples TRBV7-8 to TRBJ2-7, with a weak D call TRBD1 (6 bases). Trimming left V 7 bases short and J 2 bases short, with 27 bases between. The CDR3 is 18 amino acids. Germline values: CDR1 SGHVS, CDR2 FQNEAQ. CDR3 nucleotide sequence: TGTGCCAGCACCATCCGGGACAAGGGTTTTAAAGGGGCCTACGAGCAGTACTTC. Its protein is CASTIRDKGFKGAYEQYF.

This chain uses TRBV6-1 with TRBJ2-5, with D possibly being TRBD2 (6 bases). Germline values: CDR1 MNHNS, CDR2 SASEGT. Trimming left V 7 bases short and J 4 bases short, with 13 bases between. This CDR3 has 13 residues. The CDR3 DNA follows: TGTGCCAGCAACGGGAGAACCTTAGAGACCCAGTACTTC. Its protein product is CASNGRTLETQYF.

The V and J genes are TRBV11-3 and TRBJ2-7; 9 bases line up with TRBD1. This CDR3 spans 14 amino acids. CDR1 and CDR2 (germline): SGHNT, YENEEA. The V gene end was trimmed by 5 bases and the J gene end by 5 bases; junction bases not matched to a gene: 7. For the CDR3, the DNA is TGTGCCAGCAGCCCCCGGACAGGGGTCGACGAGCAGTACTTC. Protein: CASSPRTGVDEQYF.

This chain's CDR3 is CAWNIRGGQGRTF. DNA of the CDR3: TGTGCCTGGAACATTAGAGGCGGACAAGGCCGAACCTTC. The V gene is TRBV30, the J gene TRBJ1-2; D possibly corresponds to TRBD1 (5 bases). From germline, CDR1 is GTSNPN and CDR2 SVGIG (reference sequence). This CDR3 has 13 residues. Trimming took off 4 bases at V and 14 bases at J, with 23 bases between the two ends.

The V call is TRBV29-1, the J call TRBJ1-1, with 11 bases that match TRBD1. CDR3 length equals 14 residues. Trimming cost V 6 bases and J 5 bases; bases outside gene matches: 8. Germline CDR1 and CDR2: SQVTM and ANQGSEA. CDR3 DNA: TGCAGCGTCAGACCGGACAGGGGGCCAACTGAAGCTTTCTTT. Translated: CSVRPDRGPTEAFF. The full variable domain, completed using reference TRBV29-1 and TRBJ1-1, is SAVISQKPSRDICQRGTSLTIQCQVDSQVTMMFWYRQQPGQSLTLIATANQGSEATYESGFVIDKFPISRPNLTFSTLTVSNMSPEDSSIYLCSVRPDRGPTEAFFGQGTRLTVV.

The chain joins TRBV20-1 to TRBJ2-1; weak D call: TRBD1 (6 bases). V was cut by 6 bases and J by 12 bases, with 15 bases left in between. Germline loops: CDR1 DFQATT, CDR2 SNEGSKA (reference sequence). The CDR3 is 11 amino acids. As DNA, the CDR3 is TGCAGTGCCCCAGGGGCCGGAGGGCAGTTCTTC. Protein product: CSAPGAGGQFF.

The chain recombines TRBV5-1 with TRBJ2-5; D possibly corresponds to TRBD2 (5 bases). The CDR3 runs to 18 residues. Trimming removed 0 bases at V and 4 bases at J, with 22 bases between. Germline V lookup: CDR1 SGHRS, CDR2 YFSETQ. For the CDR3, the DNA is TGCGCCAGCAGCTTGGCCGGCACGGCGCCTGGAGGCGGAGAGACCCAGTACTTC. The encoded protein is CASSLAGTAPGGGETQYF.

The chain has TRBV5-6 and TRBJ1-1, with D uncertain. Trimming removed 5 bases from V and 5 bases from J, with 16 bases in between. This CDR3 has 14 amino acids. Germline V lookup: CDR1 SGHDT, CDR2 YYEEEE. CDR3 region: CASRWGGLVTEAFF. CDR3 DNA sequence: TGTGCCAGCAGATGGGGAGGGCTGGTGACTGAAGCTTTCTTT.

The chain combines TRBV10-3 with TRBJ2-7; D is perhaps TRBD2 (6 bases). The CDR3 totals 13 residues. Germline CDR1 and CDR2: ENHRY and SYGVKD. V lost 2 bases and J 2 bases, leaving 7 bases between the germline ends. The CDR3 coding sequence is TGTGCCATCAGTGAGGGGGGGACCTACGAGCAGTACTTC. It encodes CAISEGGTYEQYF.

A few counts support this clone. V and J are TRBV9 and TRBJ2-1, with D perhaps TRBD1 (7 bases). Germline V CDR1 and CDR2: SGDLS, YYNGEE. The CDR3 extends over 17 amino acids. V gave up 0 bases and J gave up 10 bases, with 23 bases separating them. DNA of the CDR3: TGTGCCAGCAGCGTAGGGGTTCCACGACAGGGTAGCGGCGAGCAGTTCTTC. Translating gives CASSVGVPRQGSGEQFF.